This T cell receptor (beta chain) was retrieved from a study of blood T cell repertoires in COVID-19. Profiled with immunoSEQ multiplex PCR; TCRdb holds only in-frame clones, not every one. The sample shows 150,000 to 200,000 clones, around three quarters of them seen only once. Germline CDR1 reads SGHTA; CDR2 reads FQGNSA. The ends lost 2 bases at V and 5 bases at J; junction bases unmatched: 5. There are 14 residues in the CDR3. The V gene is TRBV7-2, the J gene TRBJ2-5, with TRBD2 matching 7 bases. Specimen: PBMCs or T cells enriched from blood (not recorded which). This receptor was identified in a woman in her 50s with acute COVID-19. The CDR3 bases are TGTGCCAGCAGCTTAATGCGAGCGGGGGAGACCCAGTACTTC. Protein: CASSLMRAGETQYF.